The rows below give T cell receptor beta chains drawn from one sample of a study of sequential checkpoint blockade in melanoma. Libraries were prepared by immunoSEQ multiplex PCR; TCRdb keeps only in-frame clonotypes and omits some of them. The repertoire consists of about 9,300 clones, with about 26% occurring once and the leading ten covering under 25%. Sequences were derived from tumor tissue (inferred from file names), sampled from a patient given nivolumab and ipilimumab in sequence. The receptors come from a human donor with melanoma. Each CDR3 is given with its conserved first and last residue. A D gene is named only where the DNA matches it firmly. Size values are once, few and many counts, or a class for expanded clones, and some rows have none.

clone_size | d_call | j_call | v_call | cdr3_length | cdr3_aa | cdr3_nt
NA | NA | TRBJ1-1 | TRBV5-1 | 15 | CASSLGPGGIAEAFF | TGCGCCAGCAGCTTGGGTCCGGGAGGCATCGCTGAAGCTTTCTTT
NA | NA | TRBJ2-1 | TRBV11-3 | 15 | CASSQGLYGGDEQFF | TGTGCCAGCAGCCAAGGCTTGTATGGCGGGGATGAGCAGTTCTTC
NA | NA | TRBJ1-6 | TRBV19 | 15 | CASSMNGVAGSPLHF | TGTGCCAGTAGTATGAACGGGGTGGCGGGCTCACCCCTCCACTTT
many | TRBD1 | TRBJ1-6 | TRBV6-8 | 20 | CASSVFSPPGQAKWDSPLHF | TGTGCCAGCAGTGTTTTCTCCCCACCGGGACAGGCCAAGTGGGATTCACCCCTCCACTTT
few | NA | TRBJ1-3 | TRBV6-1 | 14 | CASSEGTERDTIYF | TGTGCCAGCAGTGAAGGGACAGAACGGGACACCATATATTTT
NA | TRBD1 | TRBJ2-1 | TRBV9 | 14 | CASSSGQDYNEQFF | TGTGCCAGCAGCTCCGGACAGGACTACAATGAGCAGTTCTTC
few | NA | TRBJ1-1 | TRBV6-8 | 14 | CASSYSTRNTEAFF | TGTGCCAGCAGTTACTCGACCAGGAACACTGAAGCTTTCTTT
medium-sized | NA | TRBJ1-6 | TRBV19 | 16 | CASSIDSINANSPLHF | TGTGCCAGTAGTATAGACTCCATAAACGCCAATTCACCCCTCCACTTT
NA | TRBD1 | TRBJ1-2 | TRBV6-8 | 15 | CASSRPGTGNYGYTF | TGTGCCAGCAGCCGTCCCGGGACAGGGAACTATGGCTACACCTTC
NA | NA | TRBJ1-4 | TRBV18 | 14 | CASSGRGGDEKLFF | TGTGCCAGCTCTGGCAGGGGCGGCGATGAAAAACTGTTTTTT
few | TRBD1 | TRBJ1-1 | TRBV6-8 | 14 | CASRYQGGFTEAFF | TGTGCCAGCAGATATCAAGGGGGCTTCACTGAAGCTTTCTTT
many | NA | TRBJ1-5 | TRBV11-3 | 16 | CASSLGGGNGNQPQHF | TGTGCCAGCAGCTTAGGAGGGGGTAATGGCAATCAGCCCCAGCATTTT
NA | NA | TRBJ2-3 | TRBV6-8 | 15 | CASSLSFSPGDTQYF | TGTGCCAGCAGTTTGTCGTTCAGCCCAGGGGATACGCAGTATTTT
many | NA | TRBJ2-5 | TRBV11-3 | 14 | CASSRPGQQETQYF | TGTGCCAGCAGCCGCCCGGGACAACAAGAGACCCAGTACTTC
few | TRBD1 | TRBJ2-7 | TRBV11-3 | 14 | CASSFNRGSREQYF | TGTGCCAGCAGCTTCAACAGGGGATCCCGCGAGCAGTACTTC
NA | TRBD2 | TRBJ2-3 | TRBV7-6 | 15 | CASSVLAGSQDTQYF | TGTGCCAGCAGCGTACTAGCGGGGAGCCAAGATACGCAGTATTTT
NA | NA | TRBJ1-4 | TRBV6-8 | 15 | CASSSPNRGVEKLFF | TGTGCCAGCAGCTCCCCGAATAGGGGAGTTGAAAAACTGTTTTTT